This T cell receptor (beta chain) comes out of a study of CD8+CD57+ T cells in acquired aplastic anemia. For the study at large: Yields of DNA that came from sorted CD4+ and CD8+ cells averaged roughly 3.3 ug.

TCR beta VDJ and CDR3 profiling used genomic DNA as template. One entry per CDR3 protein, called by TCRdb with MiXCR from the reads. The data show 200,000 to 300,000 distinct CDR3 sequences, roughly 80% seen once. V lost 4 bases, J lost 0 bases, and 10 bases lay in between. CDR3 length: 14 residues. Per germline, CDR1 SQVTM and CDR2 ANQGSEA. Whoever was chosen for sequencing had shown CD8+CD57+ cell expansion by flow cytometry. The sample comprised sorted CD4+, CD8+, or CD8+CD57+ T cells (not recorded which) from PBMCs. The chain uses TRBV29-1 and TRBJ2-1, with D perhaps assigned TRBD1 or TRBD2 (5 bases each). This receptor was taken from a human donor with aplastic anemia. The CDR3 nucleotides are TGCAGCGTTGGCAGGGAGCACTCCTACAATGAGCAGTTCTTC. Protein sequence: CSVGREHSYNEQFF.